This T cell receptor beta chain originates from a study of CD8+ T cells in alopecia areata. Study observations and caveats: Many of the expanded lesional clones endured in scalp and blood while on tofacitinib. Expanded CD8+ clones among the top 100, as well as scalp clonality, were significantly decreased by tofacitinib.

The treatment here: oral pan-JAK inhibitor, 5-10 mg twice daily. With respect to this clone: As yet, its antigen is unknown.

Sequencing used cDNA as its template, made by extracting RNA and reverse transcribing it. Method: immunoSEQ multiplex PCR; TCRdb's copy keeps in-frame clones and lacks some. The data contain roughly 200,000 clones, about 55% of them singletons. The specimen comprised CD8+ T cells sorted from blood, sampled at week 24, from a patient treated with tofacitinib. This receptor was identified in a human donor with alopecia areata.

The CDR3 coding sequence is TGCAGCGTTGGACAGATCCTCGGCTACACCTTC. Residues: CSVGQILGYTF. The J gene is TRBJ1-2, the V gene TRBV29-1; TRBD1 might be the D (5 bases). CDR1 and CDR2 (germline): SQVTM, ANQGSEA. Trimming left V 4 bases short and J 8 bases short, with 11 bases between. CDR3 length: 11 amino acids.